The 31 T cell receptor beta chains listed next were all sequenced from one sample in a study of cytomegalovirus exposure and HLA in healthy donors. Vbeta (60) and Jbeta (13) primers were used in the PCR. Some clones are missing from TCRdb's copy, which holds only in-frame ones; the method was immunoSEQ multiplex PCR. The table lists 150,000 to 200,000 clones, around 86% of them singletons. Sequencing was done on a sample of PBMCs. These receptors were taken from a man aged 45-60 years in good health and CMV-seropositive.

The V gene is TRBV10-1, the J gene TRBJ2-1; 10 bases are shared with TRBD2. Looked up from germline, CDR1 is WNHNN and CDR2 is SYGVQD (reference sequence). V lost 2 bases and J lost 4; bases outside the gene matches: 14. The CDR3 consists of 19 residues. The CDR3 sequence is CASSEKGLAGDSPYNEQFF. The CDR3 DNA sequence: TGCGCCAGCAGTGAGAAAGGCCTAGCGGGAGACTCACCTTACAATGAGCAGTTCTTC.

The chain couples TRBV5-1 to TRBJ1-1, with D perhaps TRBD1 (5 bases). CDR3 length equals 12 residues. The germline V gene encodes CDR1 SGHRS and CDR2 YFSETQ. Trimming pared 0 bases from V and 10 bases from J, leaving 10 bases between. This chain's CDR3 is CASSLEGRGAFF. CDR3 nucleotide sequence: TGCGCCAGCAGCTTGGAAGGGAGGGGAGCTTTCTTT.

The gene calls are TRBV29-1 and TRBJ2-7, with TRBD1 matching over 8 bases. The CDR3 sequence is 15 residues long. J gave up 2 bases and V 2 bases, and 8 bases lay outside the gene matches. CDR1 is SQVTM, CDR2 ANQGSEA, per germline. In DNA, the CDR3 is TGCAGCGTTGAAAGTTTTGGCAGGGGGCCCTACGAGCAGTACTTC. It yields the protein CSVESFGRGPYEQYF.

CDR3 loop: CASRIGRGRYTDTQYF. As DNA, the CDR3 is TGTGCCAGCAGGATCGGACGGGGAAGGTACACAGATACGCAGTATTTT. This chain connects TRBV27 to TRBJ2-3; D is perhaps TRBD2 (5 bases). Looked up from germline, CDR1 is MNHEY and CDR2 is SMNVEV (reference sequence). V was clipped by 6 bases and J by 2 bases, with 18 bases between them. The CDR3 is 16 residues long.

This sequence joins TRBV11-2 and TRBJ1-4, with no clear D. Per germline, CDR1 SGHAT and CDR2 FQNNGV. V was clipped by 6 bases and J by 8 bases, with 13 bases between them. The CDR3 is 13 amino acids. The CDR3 DNA is TGTGCCAGCAGATCGCCGCCGGGGGAAAAACTGTTTTTT. It yields the protein CASRSPPGEKLFF.

This rearrangement joins TRBV5-6 to TRBJ2-2; 16 nucleotides line up with TRBD2. This CDR3 contains 18 residues. Germline CDR1 reads SGHDT; CDR2 reads YYEEEE. Trimming at V came to 4 bases and at J to 5 bases, leaving 8 bases not matched to a gene. CDR3 amino acids: CASSRLGTSGGATGELFF. The CDR3, as DNA: TGTGCCAGCAGCCGTCTGGGGACTAGCGGGGGGGCGACCGGGGAGCTGTTTTTT. Filled out from reference TRBV5-6 and TRBJ2-2, the complete variable domain reads DAGVTQSPTHLIKTRGQQVTLRCSPKSGHDTVSWYQQALGQGPQFIFQYYEEEERQRGNFPDRFSGHQFPNYSSELNVNALLLGDSALYLCASSRLGTSGGATGELFFGEGSRLTVL.

The chain uses TRBV10-3 and TRBJ2-1, with 12 nucleotides matching TRBD2. Germline trimming cut 4 bases from V and 6 bases from J; bases unmatched to any gene: 7. Germline V CDR1 and CDR2: ENHRY, SYGVKD. The CDR3 has 16 amino acids. CDR3 amino acids: CAISVRLAGDGNEQFF. CDR3 DNA: TGTGCCATCAGTGTCAGACTAGCGGGAGATGGCAATGAGCAGTTCTTC.

This chain links TRBV29-1 with TRBJ2-5, with D tentatively TRBD2 (6 bases). V gave up 6 bases and J gave up 3 bases, with 11 bases separating them. Germline CDR1 and CDR2: SQVTM and ANQGSEA. There are 12 residues in the CDR3. The CDR3 region has the DNA TGCAGCGTGCTAGGGACTGAAGAGACCCAGTACTTC. This gives the protein CSVLGTEETQYF.

This clone occurred a few times. V and J are TRBV28 and TRBJ1-2; no definite D call. The CDR3 loop spans 12 amino acids. The germline gives CDR1 MDHEN, CDR2 SYDVKM. Trimming removed 2 bases at V and 6 bases at J, with 7 bases between. CDR3 residues: CASSLRSHGYTF. The CDR3 DNA is TGTGCCAGCAGTTTAAGGAGTCATGGCTACACCTTC.

This sequence joins TRBV2 and TRBJ2-2; a possible D gene is TRBD1 (7 bases). This CDR3 spans 15 amino acids. Germline V lookup: CDR1 SNHLY, CDR2 FYNNEI. V gave up 6 bases and J gave up 5 bases, with 16 bases separating them. The CDR3 DNA is TGTGCCAGCAGGGGGCGGGGCAGGGGGACCGGGGAGCTGTTTTTT. Its protein is CASRGRGRGTGELFF.

The chain links TRBV28 to TRBJ2-7, with 9 nucleotides matching TRBD2. V gave up 7 bases and J gave up 1 base; unmatched junction bases: 11. The CDR3 sequence is 16 residues long. Germline V gene lookup returns CDR1 MDHEN and CDR2 SYDVKM. CDR3 DNA sequence: TGTGCCAGCACCCAGCGACAGCGGGAGGTTTCCTACGAGCAGTACTTC. Protein product: CASTQRQREVSYEQYF.

In its sample, this clone was seen once. The genes are TRBV19 and TRBJ1-6; 9 bases are a match to TRBD1. CDR1 is LNHDA, CDR2 SQIVND, per germline (reference sequence). The CDR3 is made up of 16 amino acids. Trimming took 4 bases from V and 7 from J; bases not matched to a gene: 8. The CDR3, as DNA: TGTGCCAGTAGTAACCGGGACAGGGATAGGAATTCACCCCTCCACTTT. This sequence encodes CASSNRDRDRNSPLHF.

Of note for this clone: This sample also contains other DNA sequences that code for the same CDR3. The CDR3, as DNA: TGTGCCAGCAGCTCTCAGGTAACACTAGCGGCCTCCTACAATGAGCAGTTCTTC. Translated: CASSSQVTLAASYNEQFF. The chain carries TRBV7-8 and TRBJ2-1, with 8 bases identical to TRBD2. V trimming: 4 bases; J trimming: 0 bases; junction bases outside the gene matches: 11. This CDR3 is built from 18 residues. CDR1 and CDR2 (germline): SGHVS, FQNEAQ.

This chain links TRBV21-1 with TRBJ2-7; the table's D call, TRBD1, has no DNA check behind it. TRBV21-1 has pseudogene status. The CDR3 runs to 19 residues. CDR3: CASSKARQGCHTKSYEQYF. The CDR3 DNA follows: TGTGCCAGCAGCAAAGCCCGGCAGGGTTGCCATACCAAGTCCTACGAGCAGTACTTC.

V is TRBV25-1 and J is TRBJ1-2, with TRBD1 matching over 10 bases. Germline values: CDR1 MGHDK, CDR2 SYGVNS. The ends lost 2 bases at V and 3 bases at J; junction bases unmatched: 3. The CDR3 has 15 amino acids. For the CDR3, the DNA is TGTGCCAGCAGTGAACTGACAGGGGGCCACTATGGCTACACCTTC. Translated, it gives CASSELTGGHYGYTF.

The sample holds a few counts of this clone. V usage is TRBV29-1 and J usage is TRBJ2-5, with 7 bases fitting TRBD2. Per the germline V gene, CDR1 is SQVTM and CDR2 is ANQGSEA. V lost 7 bases, J lost 1 base, and 3 bases stayed unmatched. The length of the CDR3 is 12 residues. CDR3 amino acids: CSAAGVQETQYF. CDR3 in DNA: TGCAGCGCCGCGGGAGTCCAAGAGACCCAGTACTTC.

The genes are TRBV6-5 and TRBJ1-6; D unresolved. V was pared by 2 bases and J by 8 bases, with 10 bases between. The CDR3 sequence is 14 residues long. Germline CDR1 and CDR2: MNHEY and SVGAGI. The CDR3 sequence: CASSYLATDSPLHF. The CDR3 nucleotides read TGTGCCAGCAGTTACCTCGCGACTGATTCACCCCTCCACTTT.

The J gene is TRBJ2-7, the V gene TRBV7-9; 11 bases line up with TRBD2. J was trimmed by 7 bases and V by 3 bases; bases with no gene match: 11. There are 16 residues in the CDR3. Germline CDR1 SEHNR, CDR2 FQNEAQ (reference sequence). The CDR3 DNA is TGTGCCAGCAGCTTCGGGACTAGCGGACGGGTGCGGGAGCAGTACTTC. This encodes CASSFGTSGRVREQYF.

This clone has just a few counts. Other nucleotide sequences from this sample produce the same CDR3. CDR3 protein: CASSVAGTGVYEQYF. In DNA, the CDR3 is TGTGCCAGCAGCGTAGCCGGGACAGGCGTCTACGAGCAGTACTTC. This sequence joins TRBV9 and TRBJ2-7, with TRBD1 identical over 8 bases. The CDR3 runs 15 residues. V gave up 0 bases and J gave up 3 bases; unmatched junction bases: 5. Germline lookup yields CDR1 SGDLS and CDR2 YYNGEE.

V gene TRBV7-6 combines with J gene TRBJ1-4; TRBD1 matches 10 bases. Germline V lookup: CDR1 SGHVS, CDR2 FNYEAQ. V lost 6 bases to trimming and J lost 5 bases; unmatched junction nucleotides: 6. CDR3 length equals 15 residues. The CDR3 nucleotides are TGTGCCAGCAGACGCATGGGACAGGGGAATGAAAAACTGTTTTTT. Amino acids: CASRRMGQGNEKLFF.

This rearrangement joins TRBV5-5 to TRBJ1-3; 7 bases match TRBD1. The V gene end was trimmed by 3 bases and the J gene end by 1 base; junction bases not matched to a gene: 1. This CDR3 comprises 14 residues. Germline CDR1 reads SGHKS; CDR2 reads YYEKEE (reference sequence). CDR3 sequence: CASSWDRSGNTIYF. The CDR3 nucleotides are TGTGCCAGCAGCTGGGACAGATCTGGAAACACCATATATTTT.

The table lists this clone with a count of one. This rearrangement joins TRBV5-1 to TRBJ1-3; D unresolved. This CDR3 spans 17 amino acids. V lost 2 bases to trimming and J lost 0 bases, with 15 bases between them. The germline gives CDR1 SGHRS, CDR2 YFSETQ. The CDR3 reads CASSFGGAANSGNTIYF. The CDR3 DNA follows: TGCGCCAGCAGCTTTGGAGGAGCAGCGAACTCTGGAAACACCATATATTTT.

The genes are TRBV6-5 and TRBJ1-5; no firm D call. This CDR3 has 13 amino acids. Germline CDR1 reads MNHEY; CDR2 reads SVGAGI. V lost 4 bases, J lost 6 bases, and 10 bases lay in between. CDR3 residues: CASSFPGFQPQHF. As DNA, the CDR3 is TGTGCCAGCAGTTTCCCGGGGTTTCAGCCCCAGCATTTT.

This chain joins TRBV6-1 and TRBJ2-2; 9 nucleotides match TRBD1. Germline CDR1 is MNHNS and CDR2 is SASEGT. CDR3 length: 16 residues. The junction had 8 bases not matched to a gene; V was cut back by 2 bases and J by 7 bases. In nucleotides, the CDR3 is TGTGCCAGCAGTGAATTGGGGACAGGGTACGGCGGGGAGCTGTTTTTT. Translated, it gives CASSELGTGYGGELFF.

This clone was seen a single time. The rearrangement links TRBV5-8 to TRBJ2-7; 8 nucleotides match TRBD1. Germline V CDR1 and CDR2: SGHTS, YDEGEE. The length of the CDR3 is 15 residues. V shed 6 bases and J 0 bases; nucleotides not matched to a gene: 8. The CDR3 loop is CASTPKGTGSYEQYF. In DNA, the CDR3 is TGTGCCAGCACCCCGAAAGGGACAGGCTCCTACGAGCAGTACTTC.

As concerns this clone: A read error may produce the germline difference seen at one junction end. The chain links TRBV7-7 to TRBJ2-3; the match to TRBD2 covers 9 bases. Germline loops: CDR1 SSHAT, CDR2 FNYEAQ (reference sequence). CDR3 size: 14 residues. The CDR3 DNA follows: TGTGCTAGCAGCCCTAGCGGGACCACAGATACGCAGTATTTT. It codes for CASSPSGTTDTQYF.

There are a few counts of this clone. DNA for the CDR3: TGTGCCAGTAATGGGGCGGGGAGCTCTGGGGCCAACGTCCTGACTTTC. Protein product: CASNGAGSSGANVLTF. The chain couples TRBV19 to TRBJ2-6; possible D gene TRBD2, 6 bases. This CDR3 has 16 amino acids. Germline CDR1 and CDR2: LNHDA and SQIVND (reference sequence). V was pared by 7 bases and J by 0 bases, with 13 bases between.

This clone was observed once. This chain joins TRBV18 and TRBJ2-1; 7 bases map to TRBD2. The V and J ends lost 5 bases and 7 bases, in that order; junction bases with no gene match: 5. The CDR3 totals 13 residues. Germline V gene lookup returns CDR1 KGHSH and CDR2 LQKENI. The CDR3 here is CASSSSGGNEQFF. CDR3 coding DNA: TGTGCCAGCTCATCATCCGGGGGGAATGAGCAGTTCTTC.

The CDR3 spells CASSDGGYNEQFF. Written as DNA, the CDR3 is TGTGCCAGCAGTGACGGGGGGTACAATGAGCAGTTCTTC. This chain links TRBV6-4 with TRBJ2-1, with D possibly TRBD2 on 6 matching bases. V was trimmed by 2 bases and J by 4 bases, leaving 6 bases between them. Germline V lookup: CDR1 MRHNA, CDR2 SNTAGT. The CDR3 loop spans 13 amino acids.

The V and J genes are TRBV5-1 and TRBJ2-2, with 7 bases lining up with TRBD1. Unmatched junction bases numbered 5, after V lost 2 bases and J lost 7 bases. Germline V CDR1 and CDR2: SGHRS, YFSETQ. The CDR3 is 14 amino acids. CDR3 residues: CASSFRGFVGELFF. CDR3 bases: TGCGCCAGCAGCTTCAGGGGGTTTGTCGGGGAGCTGTTTTTT.

This clone appeared a single time. V and J are TRBV11-1 and TRBJ2-2; 9 bases fit TRBD1. The ends lost 5 bases at V and 7 bases at J; junction bases unmatched: 8. In germline, CDR1 is SGHAT, CDR2 FQDESV (reference sequence). This CDR3 spans 15 amino acids. The CDR3 DNA is TGTGCCAGCAGCCAAAATACAGGGGGCGGCGGGGAGCTGTTTTTT. It translates to CASSQNTGGGGELFF.